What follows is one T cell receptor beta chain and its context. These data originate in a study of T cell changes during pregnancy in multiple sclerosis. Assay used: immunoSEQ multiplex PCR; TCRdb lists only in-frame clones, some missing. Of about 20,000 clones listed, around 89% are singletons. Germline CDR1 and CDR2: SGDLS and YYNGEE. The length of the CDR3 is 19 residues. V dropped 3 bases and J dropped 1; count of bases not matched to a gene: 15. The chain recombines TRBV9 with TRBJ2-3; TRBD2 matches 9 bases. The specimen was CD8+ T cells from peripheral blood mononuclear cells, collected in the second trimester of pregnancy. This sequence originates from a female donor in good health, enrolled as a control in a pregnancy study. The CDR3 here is CASSEEGGASGTGTDTQYF. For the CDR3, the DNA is TGTGCCAGCAGCGAAGAGGGGGGGGCTAGCGGGACTGGCACAGATACGCAGTATTTT.